These 31 T cell receptor beta chains were all obtained from the same sample, sequenced in a study of cytotoxic CD8 clonotypes in ibrutinib-treated CLL. Clones were sequenced by immunoSEQ multiplex PCR, and TCRdb holds only the in-frame ones, with some missing. The repertoire includes 150,000 to 250,000 clones, 55% to 85% of them detected once, and roughly 12% sits in the top ten. The sample in question was PBMCs, obtained after 24 months of ibrutinib treatment. These receptors originate from a human donor with chronic lymphocytic leukemia.

The V call is TRBV28, the J call TRBJ1-5, with D possibly being TRBD1 (6 bases). Trimming removed 3 bases from V and 9 bases from J, with 21 bases in between. CDR1 and CDR2 from the germline V gene are MDHEN and SYDVKM. This CDR3 has 16 residues. The CDR3 region is CASSFRRGGGSRPQHF. CDR3 bases: TGTGCCAGCAGTTTTCGTAGGGGTGGGGGCTCTCGGCCCCAGCATTTT.

V and J are TRBV5-1 and TRBJ1-1, with TRBD1 identical over 10 bases. Germline assignment: CDR1 SGHRS and CDR2 YFSETQ. Unmatched junction bases numbered 7, after V lost 3 bases and J lost 8 bases. The CDR3 has 14 residues. In DNA, the CDR3 is TGCGCCAGCAGCTCGGTCCCGGGACAGGGGGAAGCTTTCTTT. It translates to CASSSVPGQGEAFF.

V and J are TRBV29-1 and TRBJ2-1; D is unresolved. Germline lookup yields CDR1 SQVTM and CDR2 ANQGSEA. The CDR3 covers 14 residues. Trimming took off 3 bases at V and 9 bases at J, with 18 bases between the two ends. The CDR3 here is CSVEGGARSGEQFF. CDR3 sequence (DNA): TGCAGCGTTGAGGGCGGAGCCCGTTCTGGTGAGCAGTTCTTC.

The rearrangement links TRBV10-3 to TRBJ2-2; the D gene is possibly TRBD1 (5 bases). Germline V CDR1 and CDR2: ENHRY, SYGVKD. Trimming took off 6 bases at V and 0 bases at J, with 11 bases between the two ends. This CDR3 has 15 amino acids. The CDR3, as DNA: TGTGCCATCAGAAACGACAGAGCGAACACCGGGGAGCTGTTTTTT. The encoded protein is CAIRNDRANTGELFF.

There are a few counts of this clone. V usage is TRBV18 and J usage is TRBJ1-2; the D is unclear. V was pared by 2 bases and J by 4 bases, with 14 bases between. CDR1 KGHSH and CDR2 LQKENI come from the germline V gene. This CDR3 region has 15 residues. The CDR3 DNA sequence: TGTGCCAGCTCACCAACAGTTTCACAAGGCTATGGCTACACCTTC. The encoded protein is CASSPTVSQGYGYTF.

This rearrangement joins TRBV7-2 to TRBJ2-1; TRBD2 matches 11 bases. Germline CDR1 and CDR2: SGHTA and FQGNSA. The CDR3 consists of 15 residues. The junction had 4 bases not matched to a gene; V was cut back by 5 bases and J by 4 bases. Written as DNA, the CDR3 is TGTGCCAGCAGCGCTAGCGGGAGGACTTACAATGAGCAGTTCTTC. This translates into CASSASGRTYNEQFF. Full variable domain (rest looked up from reference TRBV7-2 and TRBJ2-1): GAGVSQSPSNKVTEKGKDVELRCDPISGHTALYWYRQSLGQGLEFLIYFQGNSAPDKSGLPSDRFSAERTGGSVSTLTIQRTQQEDSAVYLCASSASGRTYNEQFFGPGTRLTVL.

J is TRBJ2-1 and V is TRBV27; D not certain. The V gene lost 10 bases and the J gene lost 1 base, with 23 bases spanning the gap. CDR3 length: 17 residues. Germline V gene data show CDR1 as MNHEY and CDR2 as SMNVEV (reference sequence). The CDR3: CAKPPGRYSYSYNEQFF. Here the CDR3 DNA reads TGTGCCAAGCCGCCGGGCCGATACAGCTATTCCTACAATGAGCAGTTCTTC.

V usage is TRBV27 and J usage is TRBJ1-1; D possibly corresponds to TRBD1 (6 bases). Looked up from germline, CDR1 is MNHEY and CDR2 is SMNVEV (reference sequence). V was clipped by 5 bases and J by 4 bases, with 20 bases between them. The CDR3 runs to 16 residues. This CDR3 reads CASSHGGGAWRTEAFF. The DNA of the CDR3 is TGTGCCAGCAGTCACGGGGGGGGCGCGTGGCGCACTGAAGCTTTCTTT.

Of note for this clone: Within the sample, other DNA sequences also encode this same CDR3. The chain recombines TRBV5-1 with TRBJ1-1, with a weak D call TRBD1 (6 bases). CDR3 length equals 13 residues. Germline CDR1 reads SGHRS; CDR2 reads YFSETQ. Trimming removed 2 bases from V and 2 bases from J, with 7 bases in between. Here the CDR3 DNA reads TGCGCCAGCAGCTTTGGGGGCAACACTGAAGCTTTCTTT. This codes for CASSFGGNTEAFF.

The J gene is TRBJ2-3, the V gene TRBV6-1; the D is unclear. The CDR3 contains 14 residues. Germline V gives CDR1 MNHNS, CDR2 SASEGT. Trimming stripped 8 bases from V and 2 bases from J, with 14 bases between. CDR3 region: CASEFRPYTDTQYF. The DNA for the CDR3 is TGTGCCAGCGAATTCCGCCCCTACACAGATACGCAGTATTTT.

The V and J genes are TRBV28 and TRBJ2-4; 9 bases map to TRBD1. Per the germline V gene, CDR1 is MDHEN and CDR2 is SYDVKM. The ends lost 3 bases at V and 6 bases at J; junction bases unmatched: 0. There are 13 residues in the CDR3. The CDR3: CASSLGQGNIQYF. CDR3 nucleotides: TGTGCCAGCAGTTTGGGACAGGGAAACATTCAGTACTTC.

The chain is built from TRBV6-5 and TRBJ2-1; 9 bases agree with TRBD1. CDR1 MNHEY and CDR2 SVGAGI come from the germline V gene. With V trimmed by 6 bases and J by 2 bases, 5 bases remained unmatched. The CDR3 runs to 15 residues. The CDR3 DNA follows: TGTGCCAGCAGGGCCGGGACAGGGACCTACAATGAGCAGTTCTTC. Translation: CASRAGTGTYNEQFF.

The chain is built from TRBV27 and TRBJ2-7; possible D gene TRBD1, 6 bases. The CDR3 runs to 16 residues. V was shortened by 7 bases and J by 3 bases, with 22 bases between the two germline ends. Germline V gene sequence: CDR1 MNHEY, CDR2 SMNVEV (reference sequence). The CDR3 is CASTKHPDRSHYEQYF. In DNA form, the CDR3 reads TGTGCCAGCACCAAGCACCCTGACAGGTCCCACTACGAGCAGTACTTC.

This clone was seen once. V usage is TRBV5-4 and J usage is TRBJ2-5; 12 nucleotides line up with TRBD2. V was clipped by 5 bases and J by 4 bases; unmatched bases: 12. The length of the CDR3 is 17 residues. Germline V gene data show CDR1 as SGHNT and CDR2 as YYREEE (reference sequence). CDR3 region: CASSFHWPGLAGETQYF. The DNA of the CDR3 is TGTGCCAGCAGTTTTCATTGGCCGGGACTAGCGGGAGAGACCCAGTACTTC. The whole variable domain, remainder taken from reference TRBV5-4 and TRBJ2-5, is ETGVTQSPTHLIKTRGQQVTLRCSSQSGHNTVSWYQQALGQGPQFIFQYYREEENGRGNFPPRFSGLQFPNYSSELNVNALELDDSALYLCASSFHWPGLAGETQYFGPGTRLLVL.

This sequence joins TRBV19 and TRBJ2-7, with 7 positions matching TRBD1. This CDR3 has 13 residues. From germline, CDR1 is LNHDA and CDR2 SQIVND (reference sequence). Germline trimming cut 5 bases from V and 2 bases from J; bases unmatched to any gene: 3. CDR3 DNA: TGTGCCAGTAGTTGGGGGACAGCCTACGAGCAGTACTTC. Translated, it gives CASSWGTAYEQYF.

This clone is a singleton in its sample. The chain recombines TRBV5-1 with TRBJ2-5; possibly TRBD1 for D (7 bases). The CDR3 is 16 amino acids. Trimming took 6 bases from V and 1 from J, leaving 19 bases between them. Per germline, CDR1 SGHRS and CDR2 YFSETQ. CDR3 nucleotides: TGCGCCAGCAATAAGGCGGGACAGAGCCTCCAAGAGACCCAGTACTTC. Protein product: CASNKAGQSLQETQYF.

This clone was found once. V and J are TRBV7-9 and TRBJ2-7; no definite D call. The germline V gene encodes CDR1 SEHNR and CDR2 FQNEAQ (reference sequence). CDR3 length: 11 residues. The V end lost 5 bases, the J end lost 7 bases, and 9 bases lay between the germline ends. Written as DNA, the CDR3 is TGTGCCAGCAGCGACCCCGTGGAGCAGTACTTC. This gives the protein CASSDPVEQYF.

This clone came up a few times. This chain links TRBV10-3 with TRBJ2-1; the D gene is possibly TRBD2 (6 bases). Per the germline V gene, CDR1 is ENHRY and CDR2 is SYGVKD. V was shortened by 6 bases and J by 10 bases, with 16 bases between the two germline ends. The CDR3 contains 13 residues. The CDR3 here is CAISITSSGEQFF. The CDR3 region has the DNA TGTGCCATCAGCATTACTAGCTCCGGGGAGCAGTTCTTC.

This clone occurred a few times. This chain connects TRBV4-1 to TRBJ1-1, with TRBD1 identical over 7 bases. CDR3 length equals 15 residues. Trimming removed 0 bases from V and 5 bases from J; junction bases left unmatched: 6. Germline V gene sequence: CDR1 MGHRA, CDR2 YSYEKL. The CDR3 sequence: CASSQEEGAITEAFF. The CDR3 DNA sequence: TGCGCCAGCAGCCAAGAGGAGGGGGCTATAACTGAAGCTTTCTTT.

Only one count was recorded for this clone. V usage is TRBV5-1 and J usage is TRBJ2-1, with 13 nucleotides matching TRBD2. The ends lost 3 bases at V and 7 bases at J; junction bases unmatched: 4. Germline CDR1 reads SGHRS; CDR2 reads YFSETQ. The CDR3 consists of 15 residues. The CDR3 region has the DNA TGCGCCAGCAGCTCGGGGACTAGCGGGACAAATGAGCAGTTCTTC. Translation gives CASSSGTSGTNEQFF. Complete variable domain (other parts from reference TRBV5-1 and TRBJ2-1): KAGVTQTPRYLIKTRGQQVTLSCSPISGHRSVSWYQQTPGQGLQFLFEYFSETQRNKGNFPGRFSGRQFSNSRSEMNVSTLELGDSALYLCASSSGTSGTNEQFFGPGTRLTVL.

The V call is TRBV9, the J call TRBJ2-2; D gene uncertain. From germline, CDR1 is SGDLS and CDR2 YYNGEE. The V gene lost 3 bases and the J gene lost 1 base, with 10 bases spanning the gap. CDR3 length equals 15 residues. The CDR3 bases are TGTGCCAGCAGCGAGAGAAGCCTGAACACCGGGGAGCTGTTTTTT. It encodes CASSERSLNTGELFF.

The rearrangement uses TRBV2 and TRBJ2-3; tentative D call: TRBD1 (5 bases). The CDR3 is 14 amino acids. V lost 8 bases and J 0 bases, leaving 12 bases between the germline ends. Germline CDR1 reads SNHLY; CDR2 reads FYNNEI. CDR3 coding DNA: TGTGCCAGCTGGGGCAGATTGAGCACAGATACGCAGTATTTT. This translates into CASWGRLSTDTQYF.

The genes are TRBV29-1 and TRBJ2-3; TRBD2 aligns across 10 bases. Losses at the gene ends were 4 bases for V and 4 bases for J; bases not matched to a gene: 8. The CDR3 loop spans 15 amino acids. Germline loops: CDR1 SQVTM, CDR2 ANQGSEA. The CDR3 region is CSVVLAGGVSDTQYF. As DNA, the CDR3 is TGCAGCGTTGTTTTAGCGGGAGGTGTTTCAGATACGCAGTATTTT.

The chain recombines TRBV5-6 with TRBJ2-1; 8 bases map to TRBD1. CDR1 and CDR2 (germline): SGHDT, YYEEEE. V shed 9 bases and J 6 bases; nucleotides not matched to a gene: 5. This CDR3 region has 12 residues. CDR3 amino acids: CAIGTGGNEQFF. In nucleotides, the CDR3 is TGTGCCATCGGGACAGGAGGCAATGAGCAGTTCTTC.

The V call is TRBV5-4, the J call TRBJ2-5, with D maybe TRBD2 (5 bases). The CDR3 loop spans 13 amino acids. The germline V gene has CDR1 SGHNT and CDR2 YYREEE (reference sequence). V was pared by 1 base and J by 4 bases, with 8 bases between. CDR3 sequence reads: CASSLSLAETQYF. CDR3 DNA: TGTGCCAGCAGCTTGTCGCTAGCAGAGACCCAGTACTTC. The full variable domain, its missing parts supplied by reference TRBV5-4 and TRBJ2-5, is ETGVTQSPTHLIKTRGQQVTLRCSSQSGHNTVSWYQQALGQGPQFIFQYYREEENGRGNFPPRFSGLQFPNYSSELNVNALELDDSALYLCASSLSLAETQYFGPGTRLLVL.

The V call is TRBV7-8, the J call TRBJ1-5, with a weak D call TRBD1 (5 bases). The germline V gene has CDR1 SGHVS and CDR2 FQNEAQ. Deletions cut 5 bases from V and 4 bases from J, with 12 bases between. There are 14 residues in the CDR3. CDR3 amino acids: CASSIRQPNQPQHF. CDR3 DNA sequence: TGTGCCAGCAGCATAAGACAGCCGAATCAGCCCCAGCATTTT. The whole variable domain, filled in from reference TRBV7-8 and TRBJ1-5, reads GAGVSQSPRYKVAKRGQDVALRCDPISGHVSLFWYQQALGQGPEFLTYFQNEAQLDKSGLPSDRFFAERPEGSVSTLKIQRTQQEDSAVYLCASSIRQPNQPQHFGDGTRLSIL.

The chain recombines TRBV5-4 with TRBJ2-3; 10 nucleotides align to TRBD2. Germline V lookup: CDR1 SGHNT, CDR2 YYREEE (reference sequence). Trimming removed 4 bases from V and 3 bases from J; junction bases left unmatched: 5. The length of the CDR3 is 15 residues. The CDR3 loop is CASSPDSGRTDTQYF. CDR3 DNA sequence: TGTGCCAGCAGCCCTGATAGCGGGAGGACAGATACGCAGTATTTT. Full variable domain (remainder filled in from reference TRBV5-4 and TRBJ2-3): ETGVTQSPTHLIKTRGQQVTLRCSSQSGHNTVSWYQQALGQGPQFIFQYYREEENGRGNFPPRFSGLQFPNYSSELNVNALELDDSALYLCASSPDSGRTDTQYFGPGTRLTVL.

The chain recombines TRBV25-1 with TRBJ2-7; 7 bases match TRBD1. CDR1 and CDR2 from the germline V gene are MGHDK and SYGVNS. The CDR3 length is 12 residues. Germline trimming cut 8 bases from V and 6 bases from J; bases unmatched to any gene: 7. The CDR3 sequence: CASRDSFFEQYF. The CDR3 nucleotides are TGTGCCAGCCGGGACAGTTTCTTCGAGCAGTACTTC.

This chain uses TRBV2 with TRBJ2-5, with 11 bases matching TRBD2. The CDR3 covers 15 residues. Losses at the gene ends were 5 bases for V and 5 bases for J; bases not matched to a gene: 7. Germline CDR1 is SNHLY and CDR2 is FYNNEI. The DNA for the CDR3 is TGTGCCAGCAGTCTACTGACTAGCGGGACGGAGACCCAGTACTTC. As protein: CASSLLTSGTETQYF.

V and J are TRBV4-3 and TRBJ2-7; D uncertain. The CDR3 covers 13 residues. Germline V gene lookup returns CDR1 LGHNA and CDR2 YSLEER. The V end lost 0 bases, the J end lost 6 bases, and 9 bases lay between the germline ends. CDR3 coding DNA: TGCGCCAGCAGCCAAGATCTAGGGCTCGAGCAGTACTTC. It yields the protein CASSQDLGLEQYF.

The J gene is TRBJ2-5, the V gene TRBV7-2; D is unclear. Trimming removed 4 bases from V and 2 bases from J, with 17 bases in between. Germline-derived CDR1 and CDR2 are SGHTA and FQGNSA. This CDR3 is 16 amino acids long. CDR3 nucleotides: TGTGCCAGCAGCTCCCAATCCCCCAGAATTCAAGAGACCCAGTACTTC. Encoded protein: CASSSQSPRIQETQYF.